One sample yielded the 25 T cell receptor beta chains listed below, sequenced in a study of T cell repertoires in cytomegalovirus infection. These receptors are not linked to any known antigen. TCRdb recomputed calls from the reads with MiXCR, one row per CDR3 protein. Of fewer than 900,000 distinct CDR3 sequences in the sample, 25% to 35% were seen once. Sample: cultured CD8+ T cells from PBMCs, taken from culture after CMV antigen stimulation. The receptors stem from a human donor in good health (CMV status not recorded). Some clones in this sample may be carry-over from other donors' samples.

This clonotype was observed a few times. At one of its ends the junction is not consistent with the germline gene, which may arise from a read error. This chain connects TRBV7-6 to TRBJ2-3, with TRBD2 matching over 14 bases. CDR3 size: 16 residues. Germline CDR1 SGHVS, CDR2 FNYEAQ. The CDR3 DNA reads TGTGCTAGCAGCACGGGACTAGCGGGGGCTACAGATACGCAGTATTTT. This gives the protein CASSTGLAGATDTQYF. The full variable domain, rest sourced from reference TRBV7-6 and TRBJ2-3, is GAGVSQSPRYKVTKRGQDVALRCDPISGHVSLYWYRQALGQGPEFLTYFNYEAQQDKSGLPNDRFSAERPEGSISTLTIQRTEQRDSAMYRCASSTGLAGATDTQYFGPGTRLTVL.

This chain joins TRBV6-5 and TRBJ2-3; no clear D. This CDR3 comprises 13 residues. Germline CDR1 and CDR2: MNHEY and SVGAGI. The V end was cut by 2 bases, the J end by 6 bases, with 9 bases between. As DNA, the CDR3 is TGTGCCAGCAGTTACAACAGACGGGATACGCAGTATTTT. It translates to CASSYNRRDTQYF.

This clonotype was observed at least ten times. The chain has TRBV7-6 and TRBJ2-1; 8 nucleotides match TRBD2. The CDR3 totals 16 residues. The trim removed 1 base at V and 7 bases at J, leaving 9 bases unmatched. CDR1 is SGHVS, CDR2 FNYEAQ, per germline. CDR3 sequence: CASSLEMVGGANEQFF. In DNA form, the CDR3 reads TGTGCCAGCAGCTTAGAAATGGTCGGGGGGGCAAATGAGCAGTTCTTC. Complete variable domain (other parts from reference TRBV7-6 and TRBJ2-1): GAGVSQSPRYKVTKRGQDVALRCDPISGHVSLYWYRQALGQGPEFLTYFNYEAQQDKSGLPNDRFSAERPEGSISTLTIQRTEQRDSAMYRCASSLEMVGGANEQFFGPGTRLTVL.

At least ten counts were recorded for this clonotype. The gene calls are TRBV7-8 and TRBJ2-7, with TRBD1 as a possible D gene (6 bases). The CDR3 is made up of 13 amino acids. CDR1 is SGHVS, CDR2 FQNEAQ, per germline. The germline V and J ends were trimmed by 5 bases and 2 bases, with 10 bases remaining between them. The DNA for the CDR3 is TGTGCCAGCAGCATCGACAGGACCTACGAGCAGTACGTC. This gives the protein CASSIDRTYEQYV.

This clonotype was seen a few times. The CDR3 DNA reads TGTGCCATCAGCCCCCAGCGGGAGAACCAAGAGACCCAGTACTTC. Its translation is CAISPQRENQETQYF. This chain uses TRBV10-3 with TRBJ2-5; 8 bases match TRBD2. The CDR3 runs to 15 residues. The germline V gene encodes CDR1 ENHRY and CDR2 SYGVKD. J was trimmed by 0 bases and V by 6 bases; bases with no gene match: 6.

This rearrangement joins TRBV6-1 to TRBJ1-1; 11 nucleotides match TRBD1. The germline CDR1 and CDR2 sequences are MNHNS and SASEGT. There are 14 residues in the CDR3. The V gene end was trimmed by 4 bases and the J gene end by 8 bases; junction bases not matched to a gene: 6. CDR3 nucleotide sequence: TGTGCCAGCAGTGGGGGGGACAGGGGGGTGGAAGCTTTCTTT. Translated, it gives CASSGGDRGVEAFF.

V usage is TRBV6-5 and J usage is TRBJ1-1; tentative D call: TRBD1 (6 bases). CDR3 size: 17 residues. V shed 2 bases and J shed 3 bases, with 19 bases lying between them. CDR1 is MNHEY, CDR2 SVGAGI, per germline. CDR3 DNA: TGTGCCAGCAGTTACATTTCGACAGGCACAAATGACACTGAAGCTTTCTTT. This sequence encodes CASSYISTGTNDTEAFF.

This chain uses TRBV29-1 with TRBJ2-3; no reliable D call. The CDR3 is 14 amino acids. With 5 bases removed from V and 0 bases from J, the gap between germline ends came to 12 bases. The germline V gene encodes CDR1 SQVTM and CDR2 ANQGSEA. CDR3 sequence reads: CSVPLGFSTDTQYF. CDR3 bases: TGCAGCGTTCCCCTAGGATTCAGCACAGATACGCAGTATTTT.

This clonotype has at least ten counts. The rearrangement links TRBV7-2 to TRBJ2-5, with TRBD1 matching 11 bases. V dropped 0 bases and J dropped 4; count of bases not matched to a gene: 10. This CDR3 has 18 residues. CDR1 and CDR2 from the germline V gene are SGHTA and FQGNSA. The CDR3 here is CASSLAPAGQGAGETQYF. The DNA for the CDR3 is TGTGCCAGCAGCTTAGCCCCCGCAGGACAGGGGGCGGGAGAGACCCAGTACTTC.

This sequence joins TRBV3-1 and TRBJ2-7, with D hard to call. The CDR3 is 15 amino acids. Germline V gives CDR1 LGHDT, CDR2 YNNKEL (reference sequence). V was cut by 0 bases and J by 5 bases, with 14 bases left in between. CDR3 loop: CASSQDRTWAHEQYF. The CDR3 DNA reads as TGTGCCAGCAGCCAAGACCGTACCTGGGCCCACGAGCAGTACTTC.

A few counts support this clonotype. CDR3 protein: CASSLPRTGGTIQYNEQFF. The CDR3 DNA reads TGTGCCAGCAGCTTACCCAGGACAGGGGGCACCATCCAGTACAATGAGCAGTTCTTC. The rearrangement uses TRBV11-2 and TRBJ2-1, with 11 positions matching TRBD1. V dropped 2 bases and J dropped 4; count of bases not matched to a gene: 13. Germline V gene data show CDR1 as SGHAT and CDR2 as FQNNGV. The CDR3 covers 19 residues.

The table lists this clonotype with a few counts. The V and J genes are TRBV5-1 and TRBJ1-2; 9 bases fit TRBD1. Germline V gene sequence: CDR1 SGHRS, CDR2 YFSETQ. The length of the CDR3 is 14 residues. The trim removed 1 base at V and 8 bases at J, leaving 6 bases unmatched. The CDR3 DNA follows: TGCGCCAGCAGCTTGCCCCGGACAGGGGAAGGCTACACCTTC. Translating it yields CASSLPRTGEGYTF.

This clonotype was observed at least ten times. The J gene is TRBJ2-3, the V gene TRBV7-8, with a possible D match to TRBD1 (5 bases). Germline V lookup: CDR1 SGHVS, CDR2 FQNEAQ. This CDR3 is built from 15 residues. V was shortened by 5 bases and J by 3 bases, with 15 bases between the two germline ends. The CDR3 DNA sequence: TGTGCCAGCAGCGGAGATAACAGGATTACAGATACGCAGTATTTT. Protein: CASSGDNRITDTQYF.

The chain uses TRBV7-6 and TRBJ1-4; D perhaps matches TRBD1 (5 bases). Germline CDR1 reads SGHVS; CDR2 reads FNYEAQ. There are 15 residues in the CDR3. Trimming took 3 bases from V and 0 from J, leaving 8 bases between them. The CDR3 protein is CASSFRGTTNEKLFF. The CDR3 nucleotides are TGTGCCAGCAGCTTTCGGGGGACAACTAATGAAAAACTGTTTTTT. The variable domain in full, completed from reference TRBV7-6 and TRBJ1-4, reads GAGVSQSPRYKVTKRGQDVALRCDPISGHVSLYWYRQALGQGPEFLTYFNYEAQQDKSGLPNDRFSAERPEGSISTLTIQRTEQRDSAMYRCASSFRGTTNEKLFFGSGTQLSVL.

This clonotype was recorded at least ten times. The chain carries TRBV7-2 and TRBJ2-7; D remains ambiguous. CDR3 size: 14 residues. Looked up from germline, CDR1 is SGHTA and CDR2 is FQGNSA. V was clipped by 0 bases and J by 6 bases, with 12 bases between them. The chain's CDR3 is CASSLAGPASEQYV. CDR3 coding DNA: TGTGCCAGCAGCTTAGCTGGCCCCGCCTCCGAGCAGTACGTC.

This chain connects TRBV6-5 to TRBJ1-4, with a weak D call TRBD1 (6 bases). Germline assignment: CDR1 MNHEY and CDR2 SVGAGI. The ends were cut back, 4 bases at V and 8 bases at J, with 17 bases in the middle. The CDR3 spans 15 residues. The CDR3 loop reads CASSLQGKVQEKLFF. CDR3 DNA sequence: TGTGCCAGCAGTTTACAGGGAAAGGTTCAAGAAAAACTGTTTTTT.

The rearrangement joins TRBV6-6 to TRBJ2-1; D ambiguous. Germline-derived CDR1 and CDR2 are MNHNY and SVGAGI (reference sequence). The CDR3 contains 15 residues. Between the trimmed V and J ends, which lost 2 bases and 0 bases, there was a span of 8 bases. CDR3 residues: CASSYSTSSYNEQFF. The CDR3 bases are TGTGCCAGCAGTTACAGTACGAGCTCCTACAATGAGCAGTTCTTC.

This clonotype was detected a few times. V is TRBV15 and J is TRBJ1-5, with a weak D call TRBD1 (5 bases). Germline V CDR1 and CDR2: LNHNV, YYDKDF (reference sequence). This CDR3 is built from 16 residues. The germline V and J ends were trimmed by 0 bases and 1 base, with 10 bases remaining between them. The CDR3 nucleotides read TGTGCCACCAGCAGAGATTCCGGGGGGAGCAATCAGCCCCAGCATTTT. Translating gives CATSRDSGGSNQPQHF.

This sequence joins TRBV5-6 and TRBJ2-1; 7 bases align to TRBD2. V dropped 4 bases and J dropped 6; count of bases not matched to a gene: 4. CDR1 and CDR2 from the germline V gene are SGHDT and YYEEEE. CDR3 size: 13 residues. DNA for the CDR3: TGTGCCAGCAGCCGGGGGGTCGGCAATGAGCAGTTCTTC. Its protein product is CASSRGVGNEQFF.

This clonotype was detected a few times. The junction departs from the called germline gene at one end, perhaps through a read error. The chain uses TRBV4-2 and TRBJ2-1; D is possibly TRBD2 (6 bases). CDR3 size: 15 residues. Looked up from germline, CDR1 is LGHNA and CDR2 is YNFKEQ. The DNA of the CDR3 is TGTGCCAGCAGCCAGGACCGGGACTCCCACAATGAGCAGTTCTTC. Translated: CASSQDRDSHNEQFF.

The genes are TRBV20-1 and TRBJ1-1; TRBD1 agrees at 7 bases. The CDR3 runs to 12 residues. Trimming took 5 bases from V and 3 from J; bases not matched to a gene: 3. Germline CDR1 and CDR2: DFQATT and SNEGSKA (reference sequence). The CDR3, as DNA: TGCAGTGCTCGGGACAGCTACACTGAAGCTTTCTTT. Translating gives CSARDSYTEAFF.

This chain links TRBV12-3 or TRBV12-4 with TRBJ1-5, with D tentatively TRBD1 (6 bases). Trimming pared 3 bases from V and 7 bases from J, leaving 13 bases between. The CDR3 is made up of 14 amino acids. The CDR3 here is CASSFTGTGQPQHF. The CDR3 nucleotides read TGTGCCAGCAGTTTCACAGGGACGGGGCAGCCCCAGCATTTT.

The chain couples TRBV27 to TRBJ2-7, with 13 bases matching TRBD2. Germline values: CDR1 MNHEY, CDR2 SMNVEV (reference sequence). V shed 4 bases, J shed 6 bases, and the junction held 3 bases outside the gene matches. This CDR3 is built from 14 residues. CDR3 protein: CASSSGLAGFEQYV. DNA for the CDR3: TGTGCCAGCAGTTCGGGACTAGCGGGATTCGAGCAGTACGTC.

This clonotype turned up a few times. Written as DNA, the CDR3 is TGTGCCAGCAGCTTGGATGGGGGGCTTGAAGCTTTCTTT. Translation gives CASSLDGGLEAFF. J is TRBJ1-1 and V is TRBV5-4; perhaps TRBD1 as D (6 bases). Germline V gene data show CDR1 as SGHNT and CDR2 as YYREEE (reference sequence). V was clipped by 0 bases and J by 7 bases, with 10 bases between them. The CDR3 contains 13 residues.

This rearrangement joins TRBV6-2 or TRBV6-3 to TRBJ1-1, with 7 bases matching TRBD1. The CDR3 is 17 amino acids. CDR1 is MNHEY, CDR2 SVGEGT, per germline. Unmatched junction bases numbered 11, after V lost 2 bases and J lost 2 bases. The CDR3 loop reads CASSYDRWDSTNTEAFF. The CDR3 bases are TGTGCCAGCAGTTACGACCGCTGGGACAGCACCAACACTGAAGCTTTCTTT.